This TCR beta chain was profiled in a study of Graves' ophthalmopathy and Graves' hyperthyroidism. Investigators amplified TCR beta CDR3 regions from RNA transcripts. Second-round multiplex PCR came after first-round RT-PCR with HTBI primers. TCRdb passed the multiplex PCR reads through MiXCR, listing each CDR3 protein once. The data contain about 480,000 distinct CDR3 sequences, roughly 14% of them singletons. Patients were left out if they had other autoimmune diseases, uncontrolled infections, pregnancy or lactation. PBMCs were obtained from roughly 9.9 ml of fresh peripheral blood. Germline V gives CDR1 SGDLS, CDR2 YYNGEE. The length of the CDR3 is 14 residues. The V gene lost 3 bases and the J gene lost 4 bases, with 13 bases spanning the gap.

This receptor was taken from a woman aged 25 to 39 with Graves' ophthalmopathy. The sequencing sample was made of blood. The chain couples TRBV9 to TRBJ1-2, with D possibly matching TRBD1 (6 bases). The CDR3 loop reads CASSAVGTFYGYTF. The CDR3 coding sequence is TGTGCCAGCAGCGCCGTCGGGACATTCTATGGCTACACCTTC. Based on the CDR3 plus reference TRBV9 and TRBJ1-2, the full variable domain is DSGVTQTPKHLITATGQRVTLRCSPRSGDLSVYWYQQSLDQGLQFLIQYYNGEERAKGNILERFSAQQFPDLHSELNLSSLELGDSALYFCASSAVGTFYGYTFGSGTRLTVV.